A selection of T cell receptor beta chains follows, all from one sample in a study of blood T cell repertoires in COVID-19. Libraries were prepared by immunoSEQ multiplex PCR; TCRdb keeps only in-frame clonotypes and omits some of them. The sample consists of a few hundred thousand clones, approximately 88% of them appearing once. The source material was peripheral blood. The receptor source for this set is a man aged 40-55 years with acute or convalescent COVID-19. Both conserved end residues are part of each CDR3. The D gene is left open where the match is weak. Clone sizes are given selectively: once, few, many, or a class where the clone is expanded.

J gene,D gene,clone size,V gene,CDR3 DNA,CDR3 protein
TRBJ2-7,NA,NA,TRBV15,TGTGCCACCAGGCAATCCTCCAGGATCGAGCAGTACTTC,CATRQSSRIEQYF
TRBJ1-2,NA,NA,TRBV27,TGTGCCAGCAGTTCCCAGGTGGAACCGCTCTATGGCTACACCTTC,CASSSQVEPLYGYTF
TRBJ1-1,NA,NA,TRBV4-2,TGTGCCAGCAGCCAAGAGGGCGTAACTGAAGCTTTCTTT,CASSQEGVTEAFF
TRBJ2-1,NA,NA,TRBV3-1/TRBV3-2,TGTGCCAGCAGCCATACACAGGACCCCTACAATGAGCAGTTCTTC,CASSHTQDPYNEQFF
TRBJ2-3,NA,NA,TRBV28,TGTGCCAGCAGTTCCCCGACTTTCACAGATACGCAGTATTTT,CASSSPTFTDTQYF
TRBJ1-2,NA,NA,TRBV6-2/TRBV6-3,TGTGCCAGCAGTCCGATACAGGGTTTTGATGGCTACACCTTC,CASSPIQGFDGYTF
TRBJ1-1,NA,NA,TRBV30,TGTGCCTGGAGTGTACTCGGTGAAGCTTTCTTT,CAWSVLGEAFF
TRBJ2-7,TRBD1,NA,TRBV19,TGTGCCAGTAGCCCGGGACAGGGCTTCCACGAGCAGTACTTC,CASSPGQGFHEQYF
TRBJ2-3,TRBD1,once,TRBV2,TGTGCCAGCAGTGGGGGATGGACAGGCGGGTGGGATACGCAGTATTTT,CASSGGWTGGWDTQYF
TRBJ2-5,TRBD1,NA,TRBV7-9,TGTGCCAGCAGCTTGGCCGGGACAGGGGGCGGGGAGACCCAGTACTTC,CASSLAGTGGGETQYF
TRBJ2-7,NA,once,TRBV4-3,TGCGCCAGCAGCCAAGGACTCCGAGGGACCTACGAGCAGTACTTC,CASSQGLRGTYEQYF
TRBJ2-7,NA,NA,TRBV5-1,TGCGCCAGCAGTCGCGATAGAACAGGGCTCTACGAGCAGTACTTC,CASSRDRTGLYEQYF
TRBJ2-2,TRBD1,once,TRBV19,TGTGCCAGTAGTATCTTTCCCTCCAGGGGGACCGGGGAGCTGTTTTTT,CASSIFPSRGTGELFF
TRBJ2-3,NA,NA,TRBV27,TGTGCCAGCAGTTGGGAGCGGGCCCGCACAGATACGCAGTATTTT,CASSWERARTDTQYF
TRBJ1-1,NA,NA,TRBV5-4,TGTGCCAGCACTCGGAGCTTGAACACTGAAGCTTTCTTT,CASTRSLNTEAFF
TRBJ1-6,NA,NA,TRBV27,TGTGCCAGCAGTCCCGTCTACGGACAGTACCGGTCCCTCCACTTT,CASSPVYGQYRSLHF
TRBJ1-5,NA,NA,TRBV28,TGTGCCAGCAGTTTATTTCCCGGGTTTCAGCCCCAGCATTTT,CASSLFPGFQPQHF
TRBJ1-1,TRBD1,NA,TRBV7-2,TGTGCCAGCAGCCCTGGGGACAGGCGGAACACTGAAGCTTTCTTT,CASSPGDRRNTEAFF
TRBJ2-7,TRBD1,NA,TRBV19,TGTGCCAGTAGCAAGGGACAGAACCGCTACGAGCAGTACTTC,CASSKGQNRYEQYF
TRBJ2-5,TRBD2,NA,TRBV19,TGTGCCAGTAGTCCAGGACTAGCGGGAGGTCAAGAGACCCAGTACTTC,CASSPGLAGGQETQYF
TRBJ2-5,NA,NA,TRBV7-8,TGTGCCAGCAGCTTAGTTGGAGGGGCGCAAGAGACCCAGTACTTC,CASSLVGGAQETQYF
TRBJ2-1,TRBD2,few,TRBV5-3,TGTGCCAGAAATAAAGCGGGAGGCTACTCCTACAATGAGCAGTTCTTC,CARNKAGGYSYNEQFF
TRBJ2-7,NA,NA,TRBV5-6,TGTGCCAGCAGCTACAGTTACGAGCAGTACTTC,CASSYSYEQYF
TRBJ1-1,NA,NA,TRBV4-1,TGCGCCAGCAGCCAAGATCGGGGATACACTGAAGCTTTCTTT,CASSQDRGYTEAFF
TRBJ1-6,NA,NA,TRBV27,TGTGCCAGCAGCATCATTCCCTATAATTCACCCCTCCACTTT,CASSIIPYNSPLHF
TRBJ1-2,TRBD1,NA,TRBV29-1,TGCAGCGTTAACGCTGGGACAGGGAACTATGGCTACACCTTC,CSVNAGTGNYGYTF
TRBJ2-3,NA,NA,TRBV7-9,TGTGCCAGCAGCTTAGAGGCGTATTTTCCCGGGGATACGCAGTATTTT,CASSLEAYFPGDTQYF
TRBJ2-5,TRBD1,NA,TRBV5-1,TGCGCCAGCAGCTCGGGACAGGGTCGGGAGACCCAGTACTTC,CASSSGQGRETQYF
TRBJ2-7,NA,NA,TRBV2,TGTGCCAGCAGTCTGCAGGGGTTGAACGAGCAGTACTTC,CASSLQGLNEQYF
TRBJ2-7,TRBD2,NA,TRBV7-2,TGTGCCAGCAGCTTAGGTAGCGGGGAACTCTACGAGCAGTACTTC,CASSLGSGELYEQYF
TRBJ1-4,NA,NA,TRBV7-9,TGTGCCAGCAGCTTAGATGGGCAGGGGAATGAAAAACTGTTTTTT,CASSLDGQGNEKLFF
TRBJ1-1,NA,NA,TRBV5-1,TGCGCCAGCAGCTTAGACACGAACACTGAAGCTTTCTTT,CASSLDTNTEAFF
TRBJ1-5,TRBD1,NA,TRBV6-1,TGTGCCAGCAGTGACGGAGTGCCGACAGGGGGCAATCAGCCCCAGCATTTT,CASSDGVPTGGNQPQHF
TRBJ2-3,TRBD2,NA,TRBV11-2,TGTGCCAGCAGCTTCACTAGCGGGATCACAGATACGCAGTATTTT,CASSFTSGITDTQYF
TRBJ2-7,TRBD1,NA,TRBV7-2,TGTGCCAGCAGCTTCAGGGGGCGGGCCTACGAGCAGTACTTC,CASSFRGRAYEQYF
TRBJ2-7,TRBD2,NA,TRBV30,TGTGCCGGAAGAAGCGGGACCTTTACCTTCGAGCAGTACTTC,CAGRSGTFTFEQYF
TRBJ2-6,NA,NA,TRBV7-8,TGTGCCAGCAGCCGTTTCGGGTCTGGGGCCAACGTCCTGACTTTC,CASSRFGSGANVLTF
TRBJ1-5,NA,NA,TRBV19,TGTGCCAGCCGGGATCCCCCCGCCAATCAGCCCCAGCATTTT,CASRDPPANQPQHF
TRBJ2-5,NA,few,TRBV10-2,TGCGCCAGCTCCGTTAGGGGGTATCAAGAGACCCAGTACTTC,CASSVRGYQETQYF
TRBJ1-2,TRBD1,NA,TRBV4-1,TGCGCCAGCAGCCAAAGACAGGGGGGATATGGCTACACCTTC,CASSQRQGGYGYTF
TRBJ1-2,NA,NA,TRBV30,TGTGCCTGGAGTGTACAGGGTATGGATGGCTACACCTTC,CAWSVQGMDGYTF
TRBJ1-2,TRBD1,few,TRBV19,TGTGCCAGTAGTTGGTCCAGGGGGAATGGTAACTATGGCTACACCTTC,CASSWSRGNGNYGYTF
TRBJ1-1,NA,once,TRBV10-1,TGCGCCAGCAGTGAGTCGGTCGACAGTGAAGCTTTCTTT,CASSESVDSEAFF
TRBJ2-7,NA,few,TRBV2,TGTGCCAGCACTTCAAGGGAGGGGGCCTACGAGCAGTACTTC,CASTSREGAYEQYF
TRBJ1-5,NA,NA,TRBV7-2,TGTGCCAGCAGCTCTAGAGCGGACCAGCCCCAGCATTTT,CASSSRADQPQHF
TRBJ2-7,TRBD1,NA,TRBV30,TGTGCCTGGGGGGCCGGGACAGTCGAGCAGTACTTC,CAWGAGTVEQYF
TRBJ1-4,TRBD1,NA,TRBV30,TGTGCCTGGAGTTTAACAGGGACAGCTAATGAAAAACTGTTTTTT,CAWSLTGTANEKLFF
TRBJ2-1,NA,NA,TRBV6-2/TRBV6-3,TGTGCCAGCAGTGGACGAGGGGGACACCCGTACAATGAGCAGTTCTTC,CASSGRGGHPYNEQFF